One sample yielded the 32 T cell receptor beta chains listed below, sequenced in a study of post-analysis software for immune sequencing data. Study results and caveats: Patients used several TRBV segments, including TRBV5-6, TRBV5-1 and TRBV20-1, more often than controls.

These receptors have no known antigen. TCR beta cDNA libraries included unique molecular identifiers. MiXCR, applied by TCRdb to the PCR reads, yields one record per CDR3 protein. The sample includes hundreds of thousands of distinct CDR3 sequences, 55% to 70% of them seen just once. The sequencing sample was made of blood. These receptors came from a girl aged 2 to 10 with multiple sclerosis.

The genes are TRBV2 and TRBJ1-6, with 8 bases lining up with TRBD1. Germline CDR1 SNHLY, CDR2 FYNNEI. The junction had 12 bases not matched to a gene; V was cut back by 6 bases and J by 14 bases. The CDR3 covers 14 residues. The CDR3 nucleotides read TGTGCCAGCAGCACTGGACAGGGTATAGTCACCCTCCACTTT. Amino acids: CASSTGQGIVTLHF.

The chain is built from TRBV5-1 and TRBJ2-5; 7 bases are shared with TRBD2. The CDR3 consists of 16 residues. With V trimmed by 2 bases and J by 1 base, 8 bases remained unmatched. CDR1 and CDR2 from the germline V gene are SGHRS and YFSETQ. Here the CDR3 DNA reads TGCGCCAGCAGCTTCAGCTTGCTAGCGGTCCAAGAGACCCAGTACTTC. Translation gives CASSFSLLAVQETQYF.

V is TRBV3-1 and J is TRBJ2-7; 8 bases match TRBD2. The J call is in doubt because the DNA end fits TRBJ2-5 better. CDR3 length: 15 residues. Per the germline V gene, CDR1 is LGHDT and CDR2 is YNNKEL (reference sequence). The CDR3: CASSQVTGGQETQYF. In nucleotides, the CDR3 is TGTGCCAGCAGCCAAGTAACGGGGGGGCAAGAGACCCAGTACTTC.

V usage is TRBV7-2 and J usage is TRBJ2-4, with D possibly being TRBD2 (6 bases). The germline V gene encodes CDR1 SGHTA and CDR2 FQGNSA. This CDR3 has 17 residues. Trimming cost V 5 bases and J 6 bases, with 23 bases left between them. CDR3 sequence reads: CASSVRWELETRNIQYF. The CDR3 nucleotides are TGTGCCAGCAGCGTCAGGTGGGAGCTTGAGACTAGAAACATTCAGTACTTC.

The chain employs TRBV7-2 and TRBJ1-5; D is unresolved. This CDR3 is built from 14 residues. The germline V gene has CDR1 SGHTA and CDR2 FQGNSA. Trimming pared 1 base from V and 6 bases from J, leaving 10 bases between. CDR3 in amino acids: CASSLEAGPQPQHF. The CDR3 nucleotides read TGTGCCAGCAGCTTAGAAGCAGGTCCTCAGCCCCAGCATTTT.

The chain combines TRBV15 with TRBJ2-1; no clear D gene. Trimming removed 4 bases at V and 3 bases at J, with 19 bases between. CDR1 and CDR2 (germline): LNHNV, YYDKDF (reference sequence). The CDR3 is made up of 17 amino acids. The CDR3 spells CATSTSPGPHRYNEQFF. In DNA form, the CDR3 reads TGTGCCACCAGCACGAGCCCCGGGCCCCACCGCTACAATGAGCAGTTCTTC. Based on the CDR3 plus reference TRBV15 and TRBJ2-1, the full variable domain is DAMVIQNPRYQVTQFGKPVTLSCSQTLNHNVMYWYQQKSSQAPKLLFHYYDKDFNNEADTPDNFQSRRPNTSFCFLDIRSPGLGDTAMYLCATSTSPGPHRYNEQFFGPGTRLTVL.

The rearrangement uses TRBV4-2 and TRBJ2-4; 8 positions match TRBD2. Gene TRBJ2-7 matches the end of the DNA better, so the J call may be wrong. Germline CDR1 reads LGHNA; CDR2 reads YNFKEQ. The length of the CDR3 is 15 residues. In DNA, the CDR3 is TGTGCCAGCAGCCACGCGCCCCGACTAGCGAACGAGCAGTACTTC. Protein product: CASSHAPRLANEQYF.

The J gene is TRBJ2-1, the V gene TRBV20-1, with D unclear. The CDR3 is 18 amino acids. Germline V gene lookup returns CDR1 DFQATT and CDR2 SNEGSKA (reference sequence). V dropped 0 bases and J dropped 0 bases, with 18 bases sitting between them. CDR3 DNA sequence: TGCAGTGCTAGAGATATACTACACCATAAAAGCTCCTACAATGAGCAGTTCTTC. Its protein is CSARDILHHKSSYNEQFF.

The V gene is TRBV7-2, the J gene TRBJ2-5; no firm D call. CDR1 and CDR2 (germline): SGHTA, FQGNSA. The CDR3 consists of 15 residues. V gave up 1 base and J gave up 0 bases, with 9 bases separating them. CDR3: CASSLVRLNQETQYF. The CDR3 bases are TGTGCCAGCAGCTTAGTCAGACTGAACCAAGAGACCCAGTACTTC.

The chain couples TRBV6-2 or TRBV6-3 to TRBJ2-2; no clear D gene. Germline lookup yields CDR1 MNHEY and CDR2 SVGEGT. There are 14 residues in the CDR3. Trimming left V 5 bases short and J 3 bases short, with 10 bases between. The CDR3, as DNA: TGTGCCAGCAGTCGGAAGGGATACACCGGGGAGCTGTTTTTT. Its translation is CASSRKGYTGELFF.

J is TRBJ2-7 and V is TRBV11-1; TRBD1 aligns across 7 bases. V shed 8 bases, J shed 0 bases, and the junction held 13 bases outside the gene matches. This CDR3 is built from 16 residues. From germline, CDR1 is SGHAT and CDR2 FQDESV (reference sequence). CDR3 region: CASQREGAPSSYEQYF. DNA for the CDR3: TGTGCCAGCCAAAGAGAGGGGGCGCCTAGCTCCTACGAGCAGTACTTC.

The rearrangement uses TRBV29-1 and TRBJ2-5, with D unclear. The V gene's germline CDR1 is SQVTM and CDR2 ANQGSEA. The CDR3 has 12 residues. Between the trimmed V and J ends, which lost 8 bases and 1 base, there was a span of 11 bases. As DNA, the CDR3 is TGCAGCTCAAGACTGGGCCAAGAGACCCAGTACTTC. The encoded protein is CSSRLGQETQYF. Complete variable domain (other parts from reference TRBV29-1 and TRBJ2-5): SAVISQKPSRDICQRGTSLTIQCQVDSQVTMMFWYRQQPGQSLTLIATANQGSEATYESGFVIDKFPISRPNLTFSTLTVSNMSPEDSSIYLCSSRLGQETQYFGPGTRLLVL.

V and J are TRBV27 and TRBJ2-1, with 14 nucleotides matching TRBD2. The germline V gene has CDR1 MNHEY and CDR2 SMNVEV (reference sequence). Trimming removed 6 bases from V and 4 bases from J; junction bases left unmatched: 14. CDR3 length: 19 amino acids. The CDR3 bases are TGTGCCAGCAGCTTCCGCAGACTAGCGGGAGGGGCGTCGTACAATGAGCAGTTCTTC. It is translated as CASSFRRLAGGASYNEQFF.

V usage is TRBV27 and J usage is TRBJ1-2, with D unresolved. The V end lost 8 bases, the J end lost 4 bases, and 17 bases lay between the germline ends. CDR1 is MNHEY, CDR2 SMNVEV, per germline (reference sequence). This CDR3 region has 14 residues. CDR3 residues: CASGPLGAFYGYTF. CDR3 DNA sequence: TGTGCCAGCGGCCCACTTGGCGCCTTCTATGGCTACACCTTC.

The chain is built from TRBV7-9 and TRBJ2-3, with D tentatively TRBD1 (6 bases). Looked up from germline, CDR1 is SEHNR and CDR2 is FQNEAQ (reference sequence). The germline V and J ends were trimmed by 2 bases and 3 bases, with 9 bases remaining between them. This CDR3 has 14 amino acids. The CDR3 region is CASSLTQGTDTQYF. CDR3 nucleotide sequence: TGTGCCAGCAGCTTAACACAGGGAACAGATACGCAGTATTTT.

This chain joins TRBV12-3 or TRBV12-4 and TRBJ2-7; D not resolved. The V end lost 5 bases, the J end lost 5 bases, and 7 bases lay between the germline ends. The CDR3 has 11 residues. CDR3 coding DNA: TGTGCCAGCAGTCCCGGACACGAGCAGTACTTC. It translates to CASSPGHEQYF.

The V call is TRBV6-5, the J call TRBJ2-5; 15 bases agree with TRBD2. The CDR3 is made up of 19 amino acids. J was trimmed by 7 bases and V by 2 bases; bases with no gene match: 14. Germline CDR1 and CDR2: MNHEY and SVGAGI. CDR3 DNA sequence: TGTGCCAGCAGTTACGGGGGACTAGCGGGAGGTGGGGTACCGGGGACCCAGTACTTC. It yields the protein CASSYGGLAGGGVPGTQYF.

This clonotype appeared a single time. The chain couples TRBV12-3 or TRBV12-4 to TRBJ2-6; 7 nucleotides match TRBD1. V was clipped by 6 bases and J by 8 bases; unmatched bases: 4. The CDR3 covers 13 residues. CDR3: CASSQTGSNVLTF. Here the CDR3 DNA reads TGTGCCAGCAGCCAGACAGGGTCCAACGTCCTGACTTTC.

This clonotype was seen a few times. V usage is TRBV6-1 and J usage is TRBJ1-3; tentative D call: TRBD1 (6 bases). The CDR3 has 14 amino acids. V lost 3 bases to trimming and J lost 2 bases, with 8 bases between them. Germline-derived CDR1 and CDR2 are MNHNS and SASEGT. CDR3: CASSETGAGNTIYF. The CDR3 region has the DNA TGTGCCAGCAGTGAGACAGGTGCTGGAAACACCATATATTTT.

This clonotype was counted only a few times. The rearrangement links TRBV20-1 to TRBJ2-1; 7 nucleotides align to TRBD2. Germline CDR1 and CDR2: DFQATT and SNEGSKA (reference sequence). The CDR3 is made up of 14 amino acids. Trimming at V came to 2 bases and at J to 7 bases, leaving 8 bases not matched to a gene. The CDR3 reads CSARSGGRFNEQFF. DNA for the CDR3: TGCAGTGCTAGAAGCGGCGGGAGATTTAATGAGCAGTTCTTC.

The V gene is TRBV6-6, the J gene TRBJ2-3; 12 bases align to TRBD1. V dropped 6 bases and J dropped 7; count of bases not matched to a gene: 11. This CDR3 has 16 amino acids. The V gene's germline CDR1 is MNHNY and CDR2 SVGAGI (reference sequence). CDR3 loop: CASSRGTGQGANTQYF. The DNA for the CDR3 is TGTGCCAGCAGCCGTGGGACGGGACAGGGGGCGAATACGCAGTATTTT.

V usage is TRBV20-1 and J usage is TRBJ2-7, with TRBD2 as a possible D gene (6 bases). This CDR3 is built from 14 residues. CDR1 and CDR2 from the germline V gene are DFQATT and SNEGSKA (reference sequence). Trimming stripped 3 bases from V and 4 bases from J, with 16 bases between. The CDR3 spells CSARDYRKPYEQYF. CDR3 nucleotide sequence: TGCAGTGCTAGGGACTACCGGAAACCGTACGAGCAGTACTTC.

The gene calls are TRBV7-2 and TRBJ2-3; the match to TRBD2 covers 12 bases. Germline V CDR1 and CDR2: SGHTA, FQGNSA. The CDR3 contains 17 residues. The J segment lost 2 bases and the V segment lost 5 bases, leaving 8 bases of the junction unmatched. This CDR3 is CASSLWTSGDSTDTQYF. In DNA, the CDR3 is TGTGCCAGCAGCCTCTGGACTAGCGGGGACTCCACAGATACGCAGTATTTT.

The chain recombines TRBV4-3 with TRBJ2-3; D is undetermined. Trimming stripped 0 bases from V and 0 bases from J, with 13 bases between. The CDR3 length is 17 residues. Per germline, CDR1 LGHNA and CDR2 YSLEER. CDR3 coding DNA: TGCGCCAGCAGCCAAGATTCCCTGGCACCAAGCACAGATACGCAGTATTTT. It translates to CASSQDSLAPSTDTQYF.

The chain employs TRBV6-5 and TRBJ1-5, with 10 positions matching TRBD1. The CDR3 extends over 14 amino acids. Germline CDR1 reads MNHEY; CDR2 reads SVGAGI. V was pared by 8 bases and J by 7 bases, with 8 bases of the junction left unmatched. CDR3 amino acids: CASGTGDYSQPQHF. The DNA of the CDR3 is TGTGCCAGCGGGACAGGGGACTATTCGCAGCCCCAGCATTTT.

The rearrangement joins TRBV28 to TRBJ2-1; 8 positions match TRBD2. Germline trimming cut 3 bases from V and 0 bases from J; bases unmatched to any gene: 4. The CDR3 extends over 16 amino acids. The germline V gene has CDR1 MDHEN and CDR2 SYDVKM. This chain's CDR3 is CASSLGGRSSYNEQFF. CDR3 nucleotide sequence: TGTGCCAGCAGTTTGGGCGGGAGGAGCTCCTACAATGAGCAGTTCTTC.

The gene calls are TRBV3-1 and TRBJ1-1; D unclear. This CDR3 contains 13 residues. V was shortened by 0 bases and J by 8 bases, with 10 bases between the two germline ends. The germline V gene encodes CDR1 LGHDT and CDR2 YNNKEL (reference sequence). In nucleotides, the CDR3 is TGTGCCAGCAGCCAAGATCGCGGCCACGAAGCTTTCTTT. Amino acid sequence: CASSQDRGHEAFF.

This rearrangement joins TRBV6-1 to TRBJ2-7; no definite D call. Germline-derived CDR1 and CDR2 are MNHNS and SASEGT. The CDR3 runs 13 residues. The germline V and J ends were trimmed by 7 bases and 4 bases, with 14 bases remaining between them. CDR3 coding DNA: TGTGCCAGCAAGGAGAGGCCTAATTACGAGCAGTACTTC. Protein: CASKERPNYEQYF.

The chain couples TRBV7-9 to TRBJ1-4; D unresolved. Deletions cut 6 bases from V and 0 bases from J, with 8 bases between. CDR1 is SEHNR and CDR2 is FQNEAQ in the germline V gene (reference sequence). The CDR3 contains 14 residues. The CDR3 is CASRLASTNEKLFF. CDR3 DNA sequence: TGTGCCAGCAGATTGGCCTCAACTAATGAAAAACTGTTTTTT.

The chain joins TRBV3-1 to TRBJ1-5, with D possibly TRBD1 on 5 matching bases. V was trimmed by 4 bases and J by 3 bases, leaving 16 bases between them. Germline CDR1 reads LGHDT; CDR2 reads YNNKEL (reference sequence). The CDR3 has 16 residues. CDR3 amino acids: CASSLGSGGANQPQHF. Here the CDR3 DNA reads TGTGCCAGCAGCCTAGGCAGCGGAGGGGCCAATCAGCCCCAGCATTTT.

This chain uses TRBV20-1 with TRBJ2-3; a possible D gene is TRBD2 (7 bases). The CDR3 is made up of 14 amino acids. Germline lookup yields CDR1 DFQATT and CDR2 SNEGSKA (reference sequence). V lost 8 bases and J 6 bases, leaving 21 bases between the germline ends. The CDR3 region has the DNA TGCAGTCCGAGGAGGGGGGGCAACTCGGATACGCAGTATTTT. This codes for CSPRRGGNSDTQYF.

This clonotype has just one count. J is TRBJ2-6 and V is TRBV6-5; D is uncertain. Per germline, CDR1 MNHEY and CDR2 SVGAGI. Trimming took 2 bases from V and 1 from J, leaving 9 bases between them. CDR3 length equals 16 residues. The CDR3 here is CASSYVSASGANVLTF. Written as DNA, the CDR3 is TGTGCCAGCAGTTACGTTTCGGCTTCTGGGGCCAACGTCCTGACTTTC.